The 9 T cell receptor beta chains reported below all come from one sample, sequenced in a study of regulatory T cells in long-lasting Graves disease. Sequencing libraries for TCR beta were prepared with iRepertoire HTBI primers and Arm-PCR of CDR3 regions. MiXCR was run by TCRdb on the multiplex PCR reads, yielding one entry per CDR3 protein. This sample has about half a million distinct CDR3 sequences, with approximately 23% found just once. Time point described: persistent/refractory GD, antithyroid drugs over 5 years with positive TRAb. Researchers made the TCR library from RNA that was extracted from PBMCs. This sample comprised peripheral blood mononuclear cells (PBMCs), obtained when the disease was refractory, from a patient treated with antithyroid drugs. The receptors shown here come from a female donor with Graves disease.

This clonotype was counted between two and nine times. This chain connects TRBV30 to TRBJ1-1; D is possibly TRBD1 (5 bases). With 0 bases removed from V and 3 bases from J, the gap between germline ends came to 14 bases. The germline V gene has CDR1 GTSNPN and CDR2 SVGIG (reference sequence). The CDR3 loop spans 15 amino acids. In DNA form, the CDR3 reads TGTGCCTGGAGTGTCAGGGACCTCACAGACACTGAAGCTTTCTTT. Translating gives CAWSVRDLTDTEAFF.

This clonotype came up a few times. The chain is built from TRBV7-3 and TRBJ2-2; possible D gene TRBD2, 5 bases. Germline loops: CDR1 SGHTA, CDR2 FQGTGA. CDR3 length: 14 residues. V was cut by 5 bases and J by 7 bases, with 14 bases left in between. Written as DNA, the CDR3 is TGTGCCAGCAGCCCCTCTAGCAGTGGCGGGGAGCTGTTTTTT. It translates to CASSPSSSGGELFF.

This clonotype occurred once. The chain couples TRBV24-1 to TRBJ2-2; TRBD1 or TRBD2 may be the D gene (6 bases each). Germline V lookup: CDR1 KGHDR, CDR2 SFDVKD. The V end lost 2 bases, the J end lost 4 bases, and 13 bases lay between the germline ends. There are 16 residues in the CDR3. In nucleotides, the CDR3 is TGTGCCACCAGTGATTCTGGGGGGCTGGGCACCGGGGAGCTGTTTTTT. Protein: CATSDSGGLGTGELFF.

The chain combines TRBV28 with TRBJ2-7; the match to TRBD1 covers 8 bases. This CDR3 spans 13 amino acids. CDR1 and CDR2 (germline): MDHEN, SYDVKM. Germline trimming cut 9 bases from V and 3 bases from J; bases unmatched to any gene: 7. The CDR3 nucleotides read TGTGCCAGTAATGGACAGGGCAACTACGAGCAGTACTTC. Amino acids: CASNGQGNYEQYF.

This clonotype came up a few times. This rearrangement joins TRBV4-3 to TRBJ1-2; D gene ambiguous. V lost 0 bases, J lost 3 bases, and 5 bases lay in between. Germline assignment: CDR1 LGHNA and CDR2 YSLEER. The length of the CDR3 is 13 residues. The CDR3 region is CASSQERDYGYTF. CDR3 nucleotides: TGCGCCAGCAGCCAAGAAAGGGACTATGGCTACACCTTC.

In this sample, this clonotype turned up many times. This chain joins TRBV11-2 and TRBJ2-5; 10 nucleotides align to TRBD2. After removal of 3 bases from V and 5 bases from J, the junction contained 0 bases not matched to a gene. Germline V lookup: CDR1 SGHAT, CDR2 FQNNGV. The CDR3 runs 13 residues. The CDR3 DNA sequence: TGTGCCAGCAGCTTTAGCGGGAGGGAGACCCAGTACTTC. It specifies CASSFSGRETQYF.

This clonotype was recorded many times. This sequence joins TRBV6-2 or TRBV6-3 and TRBJ1-5; no reliable D call. Germline CDR1 reads MNHEY; CDR2 reads SVGEGT. The V gene lost 7 bases and the J gene lost 7 bases, with 17 bases spanning the gap. This CDR3 is built from 14 residues. CDR3 amino acids: CASNDRRETQPQHF. The CDR3 coding sequence is TGTGCCAGCAACGACCGGAGGGAGACCCAGCCCCAGCATTTT.

The chain uses TRBV20-1 and TRBJ2-1, with TRBD2 matching 11 bases. Germline V gives CDR1 DFQATT, CDR2 SNEGSKA (reference sequence). This CDR3 has 17 residues. Losses at the gene ends were 0 bases for V and 4 bases for J; bases not matched to a gene: 8. CDR3 region: CSARDFATSGTYNEQFF. Written as DNA, the CDR3 is TGCAGTGCTAGAGACTTCGCGACTAGCGGGACTTACAATGAGCAGTTCTTC.

This rearrangement joins TRBV9 to TRBJ2-5; TRBD2 matches at 9 bases. This CDR3 comprises 15 residues. Trimming cost V 0 bases and J 5 bases; bases outside gene matches: 5. Germline V lookup: CDR1 SGDLS, CDR2 YYNGEE. The CDR3 DNA follows: TGTGCCAGCAGCGTAGGTCTAGCGGGGATGGAGACCCAGTACTTC. Encoded protein: CASSVGLAGMETQYF.